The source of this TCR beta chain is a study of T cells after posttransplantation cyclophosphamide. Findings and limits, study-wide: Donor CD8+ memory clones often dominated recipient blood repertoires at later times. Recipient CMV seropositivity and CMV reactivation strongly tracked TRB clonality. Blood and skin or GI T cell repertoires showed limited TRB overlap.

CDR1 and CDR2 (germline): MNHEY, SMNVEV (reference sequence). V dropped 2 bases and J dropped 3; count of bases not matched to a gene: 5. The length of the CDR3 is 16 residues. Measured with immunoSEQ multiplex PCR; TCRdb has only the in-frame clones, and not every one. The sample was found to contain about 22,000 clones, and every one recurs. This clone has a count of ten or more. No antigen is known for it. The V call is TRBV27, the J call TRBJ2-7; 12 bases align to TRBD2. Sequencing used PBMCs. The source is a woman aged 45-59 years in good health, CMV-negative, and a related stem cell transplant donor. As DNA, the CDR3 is TGTGCCAGCAGTTTAGAAGGGACTAGCGGGTTCTACGAGCAGTACTTC. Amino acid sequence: CASSLEGTSGFYEQYF.